One and the same sample provided the 10 T cell receptor beta chains below, sequenced in a study of OX40 agonist ivuxolimab in advanced cancers. Assay used: immunoSEQ multiplex PCR; TCRdb lists only in-frame clones, some missing. The table has under 95,000 clones, about 94% seen once; the top ten hold 6.2%. The sequences come from CD4+ or CD8+ T cells sorted from blood, collected in a trial of the OX40 agonist ivuxolimab. The receptor source for this set is an adult with an advanced solid tumor such as melanoma, head and neck, liver or kidney cancer.

The J gene is TRBJ2-1, the V gene TRBV5-4; TRBD2 matches 12 bases. V lost 0 bases and J lost 9; bases outside the gene matches: 4. The CDR3 contains 15 residues. The germline CDR1 and CDR2 sequences are SGHNT and YYREEE (reference sequence). CDR3 region: CASSLASGRAGEQFF. The CDR3 DNA is TGTGCCAGCAGCTTGGCTAGCGGGAGGGCCGGTGAGCAGTTCTTC. Filled out from reference TRBV5-4 and TRBJ2-1, the complete variable domain reads ETGVTQSPTHLIKTRGQQVTLRCSSQSGHNTVSWYQQALGQGPQFIFQYYREEENGRGNFPPRFSGLQFPNYSSELNVNALELDDSALYLCASSLASGRAGEQFFGPGTRLTVL.

The chain has TRBV7-2 and TRBJ1-3, with 7 bases lining up with TRBD1. J lost 2 bases, V lost 3 bases, and 4 bases had no gene match. CDR1 is SGHTA and CDR2 is FQGNSA in the germline V gene. The CDR3 spans 15 residues. CDR3 residues: CASSFGTAPGNTIYF. CDR3 coding DNA: TGTGCCAGCAGCTTTGGGACAGCCCCTGGAAACACCATATATTTT.

V is TRBV5-1 and J is TRBJ2-7; 8 nucleotides agree with TRBD1. The ends lost 0 bases at V and 6 bases at J; junction bases unmatched: 5. Looked up from germline, CDR1 is SGHRS and CDR2 is YFSETQ. There are 14 residues in the CDR3. The CDR3 sequence is CASSLGQGAPEQYF. CDR3 nucleotide sequence: TGCGCCAGCAGCTTGGGGCAGGGGGCACCCGAGCAGTACTTC.

This clone was observed a single time. The rearrangement uses TRBV7-9 and TRBJ2-1; TRBD2 agrees at 8 bases. Germline CDR1 reads SEHNR; CDR2 reads FQNEAQ (reference sequence). Trimming took 6 bases from V and 9 from J; bases not matched to a gene: 7. CDR3 length: 13 amino acids. The CDR3 bases are TGTGCCAGCAGGCAGATAGCGGGAAGTGAGCAGTTCTTC. This gives the protein CASRQIAGSEQFF.

This chain uses TRBV19 with TRBJ2-3, with D possibly TRBD2 on 6 matching bases. Trimming removed 0 bases from V and 1 base from J, with 20 bases in between. CDR3 length: 19 residues. Germline assignment: CDR1 LNHDA and CDR2 SQIVND (reference sequence). The CDR3 protein is CASSIDPGECVSGTDTQYF. Written as DNA, the CDR3 is TGTGCCAGTAGTATAGACCCGGGGGAGTGTGTGTCTGGCACAGATACGCAGTATTTT.

This chain joins TRBV10-3 and TRBJ1-2; D is uncertain. The CDR3 contains 14 residues. Looked up from germline, CDR1 is ENHRY and CDR2 is SYGVKD. V was trimmed by 2 bases and J by 1 base, leaving 8 bases between them. CDR3: CAISEPRINYGYTF. DNA of the CDR3: TGTGCCATCAGTGAGCCCAGAATTAACTATGGCTACACCTTC.

The chain has TRBV6-5 and TRBJ2-7; D gene unclear. This CDR3 is built from 13 residues. Germline V gene lookup returns CDR1 MNHEY and CDR2 SVGAGI. V shed 7 bases and J shed 3 bases, with 13 bases lying between them. CDR3 sequence (DNA): TGTGCCAGCACCCCCGGCCCCCTCTACGAGCAGTACTTC. It codes for CASTPGPLYEQYF.

The rearrangement joins TRBV21-1 to TRBJ2-1. TRBV21-1 is designated a pseudogene. The CDR3 is made up of 13 amino acids. CDR3 amino acids: CASSKLPWGEQFF. The CDR3 nucleotides read TGTGCCAGCAGCAAGCTCCCTTGGGGTGAGCAGTTCTTC.

J is TRBJ2-7 and V is TRBV29-1; weak D call: TRBD1 (6 bases). Between the trimmed V and J ends, which lost 3 bases and 2 bases, there was a span of 11 bases. This CDR3 comprises 13 residues. CDR1 and CDR2 (germline): SQVTM, ANQGSEA. In DNA form, the CDR3 reads TGCAGCGTTGACCCGGACAGCGCCTACGAGCAGTACTTC. Its protein product is CSVDPDSAYEQYF.

The chain combines TRBV7-9 with TRBJ1-1, with D unclear. This CDR3 is built from 12 residues. Trimming removed 0 bases at V and 4 bases at J, with 3 bases between. Germline V lookup: CDR1 SEHNR, CDR2 FQNEAQ (reference sequence). The CDR3 coding sequence is TGTGCCAGCAGCTTAGCGAGCACTGAAGCTTTCTTT. Translating gives CASSLASTEAFF.